Listed below are T cell receptor beta chains from one sample, sequenced in a study of STAT5B mutations in CD4+ large granular lymphocyte leukemia. Sequencing was performed with immunoSEQ multiplex PCR; in TCRdb, only in-frame clones are kept and a portion is missing. The repertoire holds about 23,000 clones, with around 76% as singletons. The material sequenced was CD4+ T cells from blood buffy coats. Source of these receptors: a human donor in good health. CDR3s include the opening cysteine and the closing phenylalanine or tryptophan. Each record gives: D gene, clone size, V gene, CDR3 length, J gene, CDR3 protein, CDR3 DNA. D genes are given only for firm matches. Clone size appears in some rows only: once, few, many, or a class for an expanded clone.

>.|.|TRBV5-4|16|TRBJ1-2
CASSWTPGFNTYGYTF
TGTGCCAGCAGCTGGACGCCCGGGTTTAACACCTATGGCTACACCTTC
>TRBD1|.|TRBV14|17|TRBJ2-7
CASSQLGQGGRSYEQYF
TGTGCCAGCAGCCAACTTGGACAGGGGGGCCGTTCCTACGAGCAGTACTTC
>.|.|TRBV15|17|TRBJ2-6
CATSREAGPSGANVLTF
TGTGCCACCAGCAGAGAGGCAGGCCCCTCTGGGGCCAACGTCCTGACTTTC
>.|.|TRBV7-2|14|TRBJ2-7
CASSLGGSGYEQYF
TGTGCCAGCAGCTTAGGGGGCAGTGGATACGAGCAGTACTTC
>TRBD1|.|TRBV7-2|14|TRBJ2-7
CASSLGGTGAEQYF
TGTGCCAGCAGCTTGGGGGGGACAGGGGCCGAGCAGTACTTC
>.|.|TRBV27|17|TRBJ2-7
CASSLSFRTASSYEQYF
TGTGCCAGCAGTTTATCTTTTCGGACAGCCAGCTCCTACGAGCAGTACTTC
>.|.|TRBV6-1|18|TRBJ1-5
CASSEALRFERMGQPQHF
TGTGCCAGCAGTGAAGCGCTTCGTTTCGAACGGATGGGCCAGCCCCAGCATTTT
>TRBD2|.|TRBV9|14|TRBJ2-7
CASSEGLAGVQQYF
TGTGCCAGCAGCGAGGGACTAGCGGGAGTGCAGCAGTACTTC
>TRBD2|.|TRBV5-6|18|TRBJ2-7
CASSAAGTSGRGSYEQYF
TGTGCCAGCAGCGCCGCCGGGACTAGCGGGAGGGGCTCCTACGAGCAGTACTTC
>.|.|TRBV6-1|15|TRBJ2-7
CASSFLAALPGEQYF
TGTGCCAGCAGTTTCCTGGCGGCCCTCCCTGGTGAGCAGTACTTC
>.|few|TRBV19|13|TRBJ1-6
CASSIADDSPLHF
TGTGCCAGTAGTATAGCGGACGACTCACCCCTCCACTTT
>TRBD1|.|TRBV4-3|17|TRBJ2-7
CASSQEAQGALVYEQYF
TGCGCCAGCAGCCAAGAGGCTCAGGGGGCTCTAGTATACGAGCAGTACTTC
>TRBD2|large|TRBV7-9|13|TRBJ2-7
CASSLTREGEQYF
TGTGCCAGCAGTTTAACTAGGGAGGGAGAGCAGTACTTC
>TRBD2|.|TRBV6-1|15|TRBJ2-4
CASSNSGGPKNIQYF
TGTGCCAGCAGTAATAGCGGGGGACCCAAAAACATTCAGTACTTC
>TRBD2|.|TRBV9|18|TRBJ2-3
CASSVAPASGGRTDTQYF
TGTGCCAGCAGCGTAGCCCCGGCTAGCGGGGGGAGGACAGATACGCAGTATTTT
>TRBD2|.|TRBV6-5|15|TRBJ2-7
CASSYGTSGTYEQYF
TGTGCCAGCAGTTACGGGACTAGCGGGACCTACGAGCAGTACTTC
>.|.|TRBV28|11|TRBJ2-1
CASSTMDEQFF
TGTGCCAGCAGCACTATGGATGAGCAGTTCTTC
>TRBD2|.|TRBV5-6|15|TRBJ2-5
CASSLAASGKETQYF
TGTGCCAGCAGCTTGGCGGCTAGCGGGAAAGAGACCCAGTACTTC
>.|few|TRBV6-1|19|TRBJ1-1
CASSEMGLGRTRDNTEAFF
TGTGCCAGCAGTGAAATGGGCCTTGGCAGGACCCGGGATAACACTGAAGCTTTCTTT
>.|.|TRBV28|14|TRBJ1-5
CATRGGWPNQPQHF
TGTGCCACCCGAGGGGGGTGGCCCAATCAGCCCCAGCATTTT
>TRBD1|.|TRBV5-8|13|TRBJ1-4
CASSRDRNEKLFF
TGTGCCAGCAGCAGGGACAGAAATGAAAAACTGTTTTTT
>.|.|TRBV14|16|TRBJ2-6
CASSQETQLRANVLTF
TGTGCCAGCAGCCAAGAGACACAGCTGCGGGCCAACGTCCTGACTTTC
>.|.|TRBV10-3|15|TRBJ2-7
CAISESGARYYEQYF
TGTGCCATCAGTGAATCTGGGGCCAGATACTACGAGCAGTACTTC
>.|.|TRBV2|15|TRBJ2-1
CASSEYLPAGNEQFF
TGTGCCAGCAGCGAATATCTGCCCGCCGGGAATGAGCAGTTCTTC
>TRBD2|.|TRBV4-3|15|TRBJ2-1
CASSADRAGAYEQFF
TGCGCCAGCAGCGCAGATCGGGCGGGAGCATATGAGCAGTTCTTC
>.|.|TRBV6-6|14|TRBJ1-1
CASSYETGGTEAFF
TGTGCCAGCAGTTACGAGACAGGTGGCACTGAAGCTTTCTTT
>.|.|TRBV11-2|15|TRBJ1-5
CASSLDRGSNQPQHF
TGTGCCAGCAGCTTAGACAGGGGTAGCAATCAGCCCCAGCATTTT
>TRBD2|.|TRBV11-2|17|TRBJ2-6
CASSFSGGASGANVPTF
TGTGCCAGCAGCTTTAGCGGGGGGGCTTCTGGGGCCAACGTCCCGACTTTC
>.|.|TRBV27|11|TRBJ2-7
CASSVTYEQYF
TGTGCCAGCAGCGTTACCTACGAGCAGTACTTC
>.|.|TRBV6-5|15|TRBJ2-5
CASSYSPQGKETQYF
TGTGCCAGCAGTTACTCCCCCCAGGGCAAAGAGACCCAGTACTTC
>TRBD2|.|TRBV28|17|TRBJ2-3
CASSLWTSGVELDTQYF
TGTGCCAGCAGTTTATGGACTAGCGGAGTAGAGCTTGATACGCAGTATTTT
>.|.|TRBV28|14|TRBJ1-5
CASKDNRFNQPQHF
TGTGCCAGCAAAGATAACAGGTTTAATCAGCCCCAGCATTTT